These T cell receptor beta chains were read from a single sample in a study of blood T cell repertoires in COVID-19. The table came from immunoSEQ multiplex PCR; TCRdb's copy has only in-frame clones and leaves some out. The table shows fewer than 150,000 clones, with 70% to 90% occurring only once. The sequencing input was peripheral blood. The receptors were gathered from a woman of 80 years or more with acute or convalescent COVID-19. Each CDR3 is given with its conserved first and last residue. The order of the fields is D gene, V gene, clone size, J gene, CDR3 DNA, CDR3 protein. A D gene is named only where the DNA matches it firmly. Clone size appears in some rows only: once, few, many, or a class for an expanded clone.

>NA|TRBV6-5|NA|TRBJ2-1
TGTGCCAGCAGGCGCACAGGGAGCTCCTACAATGAGCAGTTCTTC
CASRRTGSSYNEQFF
>NA|TRBV5-5|few|TRBJ1-5
TGTGCCAGCAGCTTGGTGGGGGGACGGAGCAATCAGCCCCAGCATTTT
CASSLVGGRSNQPQHF
>NA|TRBV18|NA|TRBJ1-2
TGTGCCAGCTCACCACCGGGGGGGTCGAACTATGGCTACACCTTC
CASSPPGGSNYGYTF
>NA|TRBV9|once|TRBJ1-6
TGTGCCAGCAGCCCTAGCATTCGGGTGAATTCACCCCTCCACTTT
CASSPSIRVNSPLHF
>NA|TRBV6-5|NA|TRBJ1-2
TGTGCCAGCAGTTTTTCTGGTTCCCCCGGGGATGGCTACACCTTC
CASSFSGSPGDGYTF
>NA|TRBV6-5|NA|TRBJ1-2
TGTGCCAGCAGTTATAAGCCCCACTCCACTAACTATGGCTACACCTTC
CASSYKPHSTNYGYTF
>TRBD2|TRBV5-1|NA|TRBJ2-3
TGCGCCAGCAAACTTAGCGGGGGCGGGACAGATACGCAGTATTTT
CASKLSGGGTDTQYF
>NA|TRBV5-1|NA|TRBJ2-3
TGCGCCAGCAGCTTGGATCGGAGCACAGATACGCAGTATTTT
CASSLDRSTDTQYF
>TRBD1|TRBV2|NA|TRBJ1-5
TGTGCCAGCAGTGAGTACCTGACAGGGTTGAGCAATCAGCCCCAGCATTTT
CASSEYLTGLSNQPQHF
>TRBD1|TRBV7-9|NA|TRBJ1-6
TGTGCCAGCACCATCCTGGCAACAGGGGGTTCACCCCTCCACTTT
CASTILATGGSPLHF
>TRBD1|TRBV19|NA|TRBJ1-2
TGTGCCAGTAGTATAAGAGGGGGCCATGGCTACACCTTC
CASSIRGGHGYTF
>TRBD2|TRBV5-5|NA|TRBJ2-3
TGTGCCAGCAGCCTTGATGGGACTAGCGGGGGGTTGAATACGCAGTATTTT
CASSLDGTSGGLNTQYF
>TRBD1|TRBV11-2|NA|TRBJ1-2
TGTGCCAGCACCCGAGGGACAGGGTTGATTGGCTACACCTTC
CASTRGTGLIGYTF
>TRBD1|TRBV11-3|NA|TRBJ2-5
TGTGCCAGCAGCCCGGGACAGGGGGCGGTTATAGAGACCCAGTACTTC
CASSPGQGAVIETQYF
>NA|TRBV7-2|NA|TRBJ2-7
TGTGCCAGCAGCTTAGCGAGTGGGGGGACCGAGCAGTACTTC
CASSLASGGTEQYF
>TRBD1|TRBV7-3|NA|TRBJ2-3
TGTGCCAGCAGCCCACAGCGACAGGGGGCGTCAGATACGCAGTATTTT
CASSPQRQGASDTQYF
>TRBD1|TRBV4-2|once|TRBJ2-1
TGTGCCAGCAGCCAAAGAATGGACAGGGGGCCTTACAATGAGCAGTTCTTC
CASSQRMDRGPYNEQFF
>NA|TRBV7-2|NA|TRBJ1-6
TGTGCCAGCAGCTTGCGCGGGGGGAGTAATTCACCCCTCCACTTT
CASSLRGGSNSPLHF
>TRBD1|TRBV10-1|NA|TRBJ2-1
TGCGCCAGCAGTCCTTACTCCTCTGACAGGGCTTACAATGAGCAGTTCTTC
CASSPYSSDRAYNEQFF
>TRBD1|TRBV19|NA|TRBJ1-2
TGTGCCAGTAGTATAGGACGGGACCGACAGGGGTGGAACTATGGCTACACCTTC
CASSIGRDRQGWNYGYTF
>TRBD1|TRBV2|NA|TRBJ1-6
TGTGCCAGCAGTCCGGGACAGGGGACAACACCCCTCCACTTT
CASSPGQGTTPLHF
>TRBD1|TRBV29-1|NA|TRBJ1-1
TGCAGCGTTGACCTACAGGGGGCGAACACTGAAGCTTTCTTT
CSVDLQGANTEAFF
>NA|TRBV7-2|NA|TRBJ2-3
TGTGCCAGCAGCACAACAGATACGCAGTATTTT
CASSTTDTQYF
>NA|TRBV6-2/TRBV6-3|NA|TRBJ1-2
TGTGCCAGCAGTTACGCAACGAGGGATGGCTACACCTTC
CASSYATRDGYTF
>NA|TRBV6-5|NA|TRBJ2-3
TGTGCCAGCAGTTACGTCAGGGGGGGCACAGATACGCAGTATTTT
CASSYVRGGTDTQYF
>TRBD2|TRBV28|NA|TRBJ2-5
TGTGCCAGCAGTTTGCGACTAGCGGCGCGGGAGACCCAGTACTTC
CASSLRLAARETQYF
>TRBD1|TRBV6-6|NA|TRBJ1-5
TGTGCCAGCAGTTACTCCGGACAGGGGATCTGGCAGCCCCAGCATTTT
CASSYSGQGIWQPQHF
>NA|TRBV10-1|once|TRBJ2-7
TGCGCCAGCAGCCCTTGCGAGCAGTACTTC
CASSPCEQYF